This T cell receptor beta chain was recorded in a study of T cell changes during pregnancy in multiple sclerosis. This clone has a handful of counts. The germline CDR1 and CDR2 sequences are SGHKS and YYEKEE (reference sequence). The V gene lost 4 bases and the J gene lost 7 bases, with 8 bases spanning the gap. This CDR3 has 11 residues. TCRdb's table, derived via immunoSEQ multiplex PCR, lists solely in-frame clones and lacks some. The table includes over 25,000 clones, roughly 91% detected once. Sequenced material: CD8+ T cells from peripheral blood mononuclear cells, taken in the second trimester of pregnancy. This TCR was sampled from a female donor in good health, enrolled as a control in a pregnancy study. This sequence joins TRBV5-5 and TRBJ1-1; D perhaps matches TRBD1 (6 bases). The CDR3 DNA sequence: TGTGCCAGCAGCCGGACAGATGAAGCTTTCTTT. Its protein is CASSRTDEAFF.